Included here is one T cell receptor beta chain sequence, with context. Sequenced by immunoSEQ multiplex PCR; TCRdb stores in-frame clones only, minus some. Of roughly 80,000 clones detected, around 90% appear once; the ten largest clones hold about 5%. These data belong to a study of resident and recirculating memory T cells in vitiligo. Germline V lookup: CDR1 LGHNT, CDR2 FRNRAP. The CDR3 loop spans 15 amino acids. Unmatched junction bases numbered 2, after V lost 3 bases and J lost 0 bases. No vitiligo treatment was given during the prior three months. The sequence was collected from a male donor with vitiligo. The specimen sequenced was blood. The chain recombines TRBV12-5 with TRBJ2-1; 7 bases align to TRBD2. DNA for the CDR3: TGTGCTAGTGGTTTAGGCGGGAGCTCCTACAATGAGCAGTTCTTC. It translates to CASGLGGSSYNEQFF.